Included here is one T cell receptor beta chain sequence, with context. The source of the sample is a study of blood T cell repertoires in COVID-19. Study-level information: Samples taken during acute and convalescent COVID-19 were collected in the United States, Italy and Spain.

As originally analysed: It was from reference gene primer amplification that nucleated cell counts were estimated. Sequenced by immunoSEQ multiplex PCR; TCRdb stores in-frame clones only, minus some. Clone size and the V and J calls come from that table; the DNA yielded D and trimming. This table holds fewer than 500,000 clones, around nine tenths found once. Individuals drawn from under 30 US areas were about 18 to 90 years old. Material: PBMCs or T cells enriched from blood (not recorded which). The TCR was taken from a woman between 25 and 40 years old with acute COVID-19.

CDR3 region: CASSPISTGTGANVLTF. For the CDR3, the DNA is TGTGCCAGCAGCCCCATTTCGACAGGGACTGGGGCCAACGTCCTGACTTTC. V gene TRBV4-2 combines with J gene TRBJ2-6, with TRBD1 identical over 7 bases. V dropped 4 bases and J dropped 2; count of bases not matched to a gene: 8. The CDR3 spans 17 residues. The germline V gene has CDR1 LGHNA and CDR2 YNFKEQ.